Each of the 19 T cell receptor beta chains below was sequenced from the same sample in a study of blood T cell repertoires in COVID-19. Sequencing was performed with immunoSEQ multiplex PCR; in TCRdb, only in-frame clones are kept and a portion is missing. Of 200,000 to 300,000 clones in the sample, around nine tenths are singletons; the top ten hold approximately 2.5%. The sequenced sample was PBMCs or T cells enriched from blood (not recorded which). These receptors originate from a woman under 30 who had recovered from COVID-19.

This chain uses TRBV7-2 with TRBJ2-1, with 8 bases identical to TRBD2. Germline CDR1 SGHTA, CDR2 FQGNSA. J was trimmed by 0 bases and V by 1 base; bases with no gene match: 8. The CDR3 is 18 residues long. CDR3 sequence: CASSLDPSGPSSYNEQFF. The CDR3 DNA follows: TGTGCCAGCAGCTTAGACCCTAGCGGGCCTAGCTCCTACAATGAGCAGTTCTTC.

The genes are TRBV7-6 and TRBJ2-4, with a possible D match to TRBD1 (5 bases). Germline V lookup: CDR1 SGHVS, CDR2 FNYEAQ. The V and J ends lost 0 bases and 0 bases respectively, with 12 bases between them. This CDR3 has 17 amino acids. The CDR3 sequence: CASSLAGARSAKNIQYF. CDR3 coding DNA: TGTGCCAGCAGCTTAGCAGGGGCGAGGTCAGCCAAAAACATTCAGTACTTC.

The chain recombines TRBV6-5 with TRBJ2-7; D remains ambiguous. The germline CDR1 and CDR2 sequences are MNHEY and SVGAGI. The CDR3 totals 15 residues. V was trimmed by 1 base and J by 3 bases, leaving 13 bases between them. CDR3 sequence reads: CASSYFASTYYEQYF. CDR3 DNA: TGTGCCAGCAGTTACTTTGCTAGTACTTACTACGAGCAGTACTTC.

The CDR3 nucleotides are TGTGCCACCAGTGACAGGGGGCGAACTGAAGCTTTCTTT. It translates to CATSDRGRTEAFF. The V gene is TRBV24-1, the J gene TRBJ1-1, with 8 bases aligning to TRBD1. Germline V gene lookup returns CDR1 KGHDR and CDR2 SFDVKD. J was trimmed by 5 bases and V by 4 bases; bases with no gene match: 2. CDR3 length equals 13 residues.

The chain recombines TRBV7-2 with TRBJ1-2, with a tentative D call TRBD1 (5 bases). CDR3 length: 15 amino acids. Trimming shortened V by 1 base and J by 4 bases, and 13 bases separated the two germline ends. CDR1 is SGHTA, CDR2 FQGNSA, per germline. CDR3 sequence: CASSLVQGGPYGYTF. CDR3 in DNA: TGTGCCAGCAGCTTAGTTCAGGGAGGACCCTATGGCTACACCTTC.

This chain uses TRBV15 with TRBJ1-5; 7 positions match TRBD1. CDR1 and CDR2 (germline): LNHNV, YYDKDF (reference sequence). The CDR3 covers 15 residues. The trim removed 5 bases at V and 4 bases at J, leaving 8 bases unmatched. CDR3 DNA: TGTGCCACCAGCGACAGGACAGGTGGGAATCAGCCCCAGCATTTT. As protein: CATSDRTGGNQPQHF.

J is TRBJ2-1 and V is TRBV7-2; the match to TRBD2 covers 13 bases. CDR1 and CDR2 (germline): SGHTA, FQGNSA. The V gene end was trimmed by 5 bases and the J gene end by 8 bases; junction bases not matched to a gene: 9. The CDR3 runs 16 residues. CDR3 in DNA: TGTGCCAGCAGCCCCCCAGGACTAGCGGGGGTAGATGAGCAGTTCTTC. This codes for CASSPPGLAGVDEQFF.

The chain links TRBV11-3 to TRBJ2-3; D uncertain. CDR1 is SGHNT, CDR2 YENEEA, per germline. V lost 0 bases and J lost 5, with 12 bases in between. CDR3 length equals 15 residues. CDR3 nucleotides: TGTGCCAGCAGCTTAGATGGGCAGGTAGAAGATACGCAGTATTTT. It yields the protein CASSLDGQVEDTQYF.

This chain links TRBV27 with TRBJ2-3, with D maybe TRBD2 (6 bases). The CDR3 sequence is 16 residues long. CDR1 and CDR2 (germline): MNHEY, SMNVEV (reference sequence). Trimming cost V 4 bases and J 5 bases, with 19 bases left between them. The CDR3 region is CASSSWDFKGLDTQYF. For the CDR3, the DNA is TGTGCCAGCAGTTCCTGGGACTTTAAGGGGTTAGATACGCAGTATTTT.

Only a few counts were recorded for this clone. CDR3 protein: CASILPGGGNTEAFF. The CDR3 DNA reads TGTGCCAGCATCCTACCAGGGGGAGGGAACACTGAAGCTTTCTTT. The rearrangement joins TRBV6-5 to TRBJ1-1; 7 nucleotides line up with TRBD1. From germline, CDR1 is MNHEY and CDR2 SVGAGI. The V gene end was trimmed by 7 bases and the J gene end by 1 base; junction bases not matched to a gene: 9. This CDR3 is built from 15 residues.

This clone appeared many times. This sequence joins TRBV30 and TRBJ1-6; TRBD1 matches 7 bases. Looked up from germline, CDR1 is GTSNPN and CDR2 is SVGIG (reference sequence). The CDR3 totals 16 residues. J gave up 7 bases and V 3 bases, and 12 bases lay outside the gene matches. CDR3 residues: CAWRADRVGGNSPLHF. CDR3 DNA: TGTGCCTGGAGGGCTGACAGGGTAGGCGGAAATTCACCCCTCCACTTT.

The rearrangement links TRBV7-6 to TRBJ2-1, with D possibly being TRBD1 (5 bases). Looked up from germline, CDR1 is SGHVS and CDR2 is FNYEAQ. V dropped 3 bases and J dropped 4 bases, with 22 bases sitting between them. CDR3 size: 18 residues. The CDR3 region is CASSFNPGALNLYNEQFF. CDR3 coding DNA: TGTGCCAGCAGCTTTAATCCTGGGGCGCTAAACCTATACAATGAGCAGTTCTTC.

CDR3 DNA: TGTGCCACCAGAGGCGGTCTTAACCTGAGCTCCTATAATTCACCCCTCCACTTT. Translating it yields CATRGGLNLSSYNSPLHF. The chain joins TRBV15 to TRBJ1-6, with no clear D. In germline, CDR1 is LNHNV, CDR2 YYDKDF (reference sequence). The CDR3 extends over 18 amino acids. Deletions cut 6 bases from V and 0 bases from J, with 18 bases between.

The gene calls are TRBV2 and TRBJ2-1; 14 nucleotides line up with TRBD2. The length of the CDR3 is 15 residues. With 5 bases clipped from V and 12 bases from J, the junction kept 9 bases outside the gene matches. Per the germline V gene, CDR1 is SNHLY and CDR2 is FYNNEI. CDR3 loop: CASSYTGTSGSGQFF. The DNA of the CDR3 is TGTGCCAGCAGTTATACCGGGACTAGCGGGAGTGGGCAGTTCTTC. Variable domain in full (rest from reference TRBV2 and TRBJ2-1): EPEVTQTPSHQVTQMGQEVILRCVPISNHLYFYWYRQILGQKVEFLVSFYNNEISEKSEIFDDQFSVERPDGSNFTLKIRSTKLEDSAMYFCASSYTGTSGSGQFFGPGTRLTVL.

This clone was counted a single time. The chain couples TRBV28 to TRBJ1-1; no clear D gene. Trimming stripped 6 bases from V and 6 bases from J, with 11 bases between. CDR1 and CDR2 from the germline V gene are MDHEN and SYDVKM. This CDR3 comprises 12 residues. CDR3 sequence reads: CASRLPLSEAFF. CDR3 nucleotides: TGTGCCAGCAGGCTTCCACTTTCTGAAGCTTTCTTT.

The chain links TRBV29-1 to TRBJ1-2; maybe TRBD1 (6 bases). This CDR3 is built from 14 residues. V was pared by 6 bases and J by 4 bases, with 18 bases between. Germline V gene sequence: CDR1 SQVTM, CDR2 ANQGSEA. The CDR3 DNA sequence: TGCAGCGTAAAAGAGGGGCCCAGGGGCTATGGCTACACCTTC. Amino acids: CSVKEGPRGYGYTF. The full variable domain, its missing parts supplied by reference TRBV29-1 and TRBJ1-2, is SAVISQKPSRDICQRGTSLTIQCQVDSQVTMMFWYRQQPGQSLTLIATANQGSEATYESGFVIDKFPISRPNLTFSTLTVSNMSPEDSSIYLCSVKEGPRGYGYTFGSGTRLTVV.

This chain's CDR3 is CASSFGGSSTDTQYF. The CDR3, as DNA: TGTGCCAGCAGCTTCGGCGGTAGTAGCACAGATACGCAGTATTTT. The rearrangement joins TRBV11-2 to TRBJ2-3; D gene ambiguous. The CDR3 sequence is 15 residues long. CDR1 SGHAT and CDR2 FQNNGV come from the germline V gene. V was clipped by 3 bases and J by 0 bases, with 10 bases between them.

CDR3 DNA sequence: TGCGCCAGCAGCCTGACCCTAGGGGGTGTAGGTGAAAAACTGTTTTTT. Translated, it gives CASSLTLGGVGEKLFF. The chain carries TRBV5-1 and TRBJ1-4; a weak D match, TRBD1 (6 bases). The length of the CDR3 is 16 residues. Trimming left V 4 bases short and J 7 bases short, with 20 bases between. The V gene's germline CDR1 is SGHRS and CDR2 YFSETQ.

The chain couples TRBV4-1 to TRBJ2-3; TRBD2 agrees at 8 bases. Unmatched junction bases numbered 6, after V lost 1 base and J lost 0 bases. CDR1 and CDR2 (germline): MGHRA, YSYEKL. The CDR3 runs 17 residues. The CDR3 region is CASSQALQRGSTDTQYF. CDR3 nucleotide sequence: TGCGCCAGCAGCCAAGCTTTACAGCGGGGGAGCACAGATACGCAGTATTTT.